The rows below give T cell receptor beta chains drawn from one sample of a study of T-cell memory formation after mild COVID-19. From the 5' RACE reads, TCRdb called clonotypes with MiXCR, one entry per CDR3 protein. The sample carries 300,000 to 350,000 distinct CDR3 sequences, around 15% recorded once. The specimen was PBMCs or a T cell subset sorted from them (not recorded which). The receptors shown here come from a man between 18 and 35 years old who had mild COVID-19 (a few samples of this study predate the infection). Cell type and time point are not known. Both conserved end residues are part of each CDR3. The D gene is left open where the match is weak. A clone size is listed for some rows: how often the clone was seen (once, few, many), or a class if it is expanded.

v_gene,abundance,d_gene,j_gene,CDR3aa,CDR3nt
TRBV10-3,-,-,TRBJ1-1,CAIRLGPGDGAFF,TGTGCCATCAGGCTGGGACCGGGGGATGGCGCTTTCTTT
TRBV4-1,-,-,TRBJ1-2,CASSQDIGWPRDGYTF,TGCGCCAGCAGCCAAGACATAGGGTGGCCTCGTGATGGCTACACCTTC
TRBV12-3/TRBV12-4,-,-,TRBJ2-5,CASSFPGGLETQYF,TGTGCCAGCAGTTTCCCAGGGGGGCTAGAGACCCAGTACTTC
TRBV7-2,few,TRBD2,TRBJ2-1,CASSRGAGLAGSGEQFF,TGTGCCAGCAGCCGGGGCGCGGGACTAGCGGGGTCGGGGGAGCAGTTCTTC
TRBV19,many,-,TRBJ2-2,CASPGDTGELFF,TGTGCCAGCCCCGGGGACACCGGGGAGCTGTTTTTT
TRBV6-2/TRBV6-3,few,TRBD1,TRBJ2-7,CASSYWGTGMADYEQYF,TGTGCCAGCAGTTACTGGGGGACAGGGATGGCCGACTACGAGCAGTACTTC
TRBV5-1,-,TRBD1,TRBJ2-2,CASSPGQYTGELFF,TGCGCCAGCAGCCCGGGACAGTACACCGGGGAGCTGTTTTTT
TRBV4-2,few,-,TRBJ2-1,CASSQGTPTINEQFF,TGTGCCAGCAGCCAGGGGACTCCGACAATCAATGAGCAGTTCTTC
TRBV4-2,few,-,TRBJ1-1,CASSPSSGSEAFF,TGTGCCAGCAGCCCTTCTTCGGGGTCTGAAGCTTTCTTT
TRBV3-2,few,-,TRBJ2-3,CASSQSARTGRTTDTQYF,TGTGCCAGCAGCCAATCTGCCCGGACAGGGCGGACCACAGATACGCAGTATTTT
TRBV20-1,many,-,TRBJ2-3,CSAIRGVGTDTQYF,TGCAGTGCTATAAGGGGGGTGGGCACAGATACGCAGTATTTT
TRBV5-1,-,-,TRBJ2-5,CASSLTSTLQETQYF,TGCGCCAGCAGCTTGACCTCTACCCTCCAAGAGACCCAGTACTTC
TRBV12-3/TRBV12-4,-,TRBD2,TRBJ2-1,CASLAGGPDNEQFF,TGTGCCAGCCTAGCGGGGGGGCCCGACAATGAGCAGTTCTTC
TRBV4-1,many,-,TRBJ2-1,CASSPGGASYNEQFF,TGCGCCAGCAGCCCTGGGGGCGCGTCCTACAATGAGCAGTTCTTC
TRBV20-1,-,-,TRBJ1-1,CSALPLRQANTEAFF,TGCAGTGCTCTACCTTTACGACAGGCGAACACTGAAGCTTTCTTT
TRBV4-3,few,-,TRBJ1-1,CASSQGGRGWTEAFF,TGCGCCAGCAGCCAAGGAGGAAGGGGCTGGACTGAAGCTTTCTTT
TRBV25-1,few,TRBD1,TRBJ2-1,CASSEDRGINEQFF,TGTGCCAGCTCCGAGGACAGGGGAATCAATGAGCAGTTCTTC
TRBV20-1,-,-,TRBJ2-4,CSAPLWGLAKNIQYF,TGCAGTGCACCTCTTTGGGGATTAGCCAAAAACATTCAGTACTTC
TRBV5-1,-,TRBD1,TRBJ1-1,CASSSQQGSEAFF,TGCGCCAGCAGCTCCCAACAGGGGTCTGAAGCTTTCTTT
TRBV5-1,many,-,TRBJ2-2,CASSWMGGGTGELFF,TGCGCCAGCAGCTGGATGGGGGGCGGAACCGGGGAGCTGTTTTTT
TRBV7-2,few,TRBD1,TRBJ1-4,CASSARQGSNEKLFF,TGTGCCAGCAGCGCCCGACAGGGGTCTAATGAAAAACTGTTTTTT
TRBV6-2/TRBV6-3,few,TRBD1,TRBJ1-2,CASITGTGDGYTF,TGTGCCAGCATCACCGGGACAGGGGATGGCTACACCTTC
TRBV29-1,-,TRBD1,TRBJ1-1,CSAWGTGKGVNTEAFF,TGCAGCGCTTGGGGGACAGGCAAGGGGGTGAACACTGAAGCTTTTTTT
TRBV12-3/TRBV12-4,few,-,TRBJ1-2,CASSPKTVPYGYTF,TGTGCCAGCAGCCCTAAGACAGTCCCCTATGGCTACACCTTC
TRBV2,-,-,TRBJ1-2,CASEGGVYSYTF,TGTGCCAGCGAAGGGGGAGTTTATAGCTACACCTTC
TRBV6-2/TRBV6-3,many,-,TRBJ2-1,CASSYRLPTIYNEQFF,TGTGCCAGCAGTTATCGGCTACCGACCATATACAATGAGCAGTTCTTC
TRBV27,few,TRBD2,TRBJ2-3,CASSLFALAGEGTQYF,TGTGCCAGCAGTTTATTCGCCCTAGCGGGGGAGGGTACGCAGTATTTT
TRBV5-1,few,-,TRBJ2-7,CASRGTGTASYEQYF,TGCGCCAGCAGGGGAACCGGGACTGCTTCCTACGAGCAGTACTTC
TRBV7-9,few,-,TRBJ1-6,CASSVFRTPLHF,TGTGCCAGCAGCGTATTTAGGACACCCCTCCACTTT
TRBV11-2,-,-,TRBJ2-7,CASSLWVRGGGEQYF,TGTGCCAGCAGCTTATGGGTCAGGGGAGGTGGCGAGCAGTACTTC
TRBV20-1,few,TRBD2,TRBJ2-5,CSADVGGVAGDPRETQYF,TGCAGTGCTGACGTAGGAGGGGTAGCGGGGGATCCTCGAGAGACCCAGTACTTC
TRBV15,few,-,TRBJ2-2,CATSKIPGELFF,TGTGCCACCAGCAAGATACCAGGGGAGCTGTTTTTT
TRBV5-1,few,-,TRBJ1-1,CASSFMGITEAFF,TGCGCCAGCAGCTTTATGGGGATCACTGAAGCTTTCTTT
TRBV12-3/TRBV12-4,few,-,TRBJ1-2,CASRLALGANYGYTF,TGTGCCAGCCGCTTAGCCTTGGGAGCTAACTATGGCTACACCTTC
TRBV15,few,-,TRBJ1-5,CATSRVLTGEQPQHF,TGTGCCACCAGCAGAGTCCTGACAGGAGAACAGCCCCAGCATTTT
TRBV18,-,-,TRBJ1-2,CASSPESAYGYTF,TGTGCCAGCTCACCGGAATCAGCCTATGGCTACACCTTC
TRBV9,-,TRBD2,TRBJ2-3,CASSVSQREDTDTQYF,TGTGCCAGCAGCGTAAGCCAGCGGGAGGACACAGATACGCAGTATTTT
TRBV5-1,few,-,TRBJ1-4,CASSWGGSGDEKLFF,TGCGCCAGCTCCTGGGGGGGCAGTGGCGATGAAAAACTGTTTTTT
TRBV9,-,-,TRBJ2-5,CASSDTPQETQYF,TGTGCCAGCAGCGATACCCCCCAAGAGACCCAGTACTTC
TRBV20-1,few,TRBD1,TRBJ1-5,CSASKTGAPQPQHF,TGCAGTGCTAGTAAGACAGGGGCCCCTCAGCCCCAGCATTTT
TRBV15,many,-,TRBJ2-5,CATSRDGPQQETQYF,TGTGCCACCAGCAGAGATGGGCCACAACAAGAGACCCAGTACTTC
TRBV20-1,-,-,TRBJ2-7,CSAKGRDNYEQYF,TGCAGTGCTAAGGGACGAGACAACTACGAGCAGTACTTC
TRBV7-2,-,TRBD1,TRBJ1-5,CASSPDGTGSNQPQHF,TGTGCCAGCAGCCCAGACGGGACAGGTAGCAATCAGCCCCAGCATTTT
TRBV6-2/TRBV6-3,-,-,TRBJ1-6,CATTNRESYNSPLHF,TGTGCCACCACGAACAGGGAATCCTATAATTCACCCCTCCACTTT